The present entry profiles one T cell receptor beta chain with its context. The data derive from a study of blood T cell repertoires in COVID-19. The overall study: The United States, Italy and Spain provided the acute and convalescent COVID-19 samples.

Under the authors' procedure: Quantification of nucleated cells was approximated via reference gene primer amplification. Profiled with immunoSEQ multiplex PCR; TCRdb holds only in-frame clones, not every one. V and J calls and clone size are those listed in that table; D and trimming were worked out from the DNA. Of 200,000 to 300,000 clones in the sample, roughly 86% were seen once. CDR3 size: 17 residues. The germline V gene has CDR1 SGHDT and CDR2 YYEEEE. V was pared by 1 base and J by 3 bases, with 4 bases of the junction left unmatched. Sequencing used peripheral blood. The rearrangement links TRBV5-6 to TRBJ1-6, with 10 nucleotides matching TRBD1. This TCR was recovered from a woman younger than 45 with acute or convalescent COVID-19. The CDR3 DNA reads TGTGCCAGCAGCTTGAGACAGGGGGCCAGCTATAATTCACCCCTCCACTTT. Its protein is CASSLRQGASYNSPLHF.